Following are 25 T cell receptor beta chains from one sample sequenced in a study of shared T cell receptors in the human thymus. Clones were sequenced by immunoSEQ multiplex PCR, and TCRdb holds only the in-frame ones, with some missing. The sample lists roughly 550,000 clones, 75% to 85% seen once, with less than 0.015% in the top ten. The same data also went into a second study, on human thymus T cells.

The sample comprised thymocytes. The receptors here all came from a boy in the first two years of life with a congenital heart defect.

The CDR3 nucleotides read TGTGCCAGCAGCTTGGGGGCTGACAGGGGGACAGATACGCAGTATTTT. Residues: CASSLGADRGTDTQYF. V and J are TRBV5-6 and TRBJ2-3, with 9 positions matching TRBD1. Trimming cost V 0 bases and J 3 bases; bases outside gene matches: 5. The CDR3 totals 16 residues. Germline loops: CDR1 SGHDT, CDR2 YYEEEE.

This clone was seen more than once but under ten times. The chain couples TRBV30 to TRBJ2-7; 7 positions match TRBD2. CDR1 and CDR2 from the germline V gene are GTSNPN and SVGIG (reference sequence). The CDR3 covers 14 residues. V was pared by 1 base and J by 5 bases, with 8 bases of the junction left unmatched. The CDR3 DNA reads as TGTGCCTGGAGTGAGTCGGGGGGTCTCGACGAGCAGTACTTC. Protein: CAWSESGGLDEQYF.

The V call is TRBV9, the J call TRBJ1-4, with D possibly matching TRBD1 (6 bases). With 0 bases removed from V and 4 bases from J, the gap between germline ends came to 13 bases. Germline V gives CDR1 SGDLS, CDR2 YYNGEE. The CDR3 loop spans 16 amino acids. The CDR3 coding sequence is TGTGCCAGCAGCGTAGTGTGGGCACAGGGTAATGAAAAACTGTTTTTT. It codes for CASSVVWAQGNEKLFF.

The CDR3 here is CSVRPGDGAFF. In nucleotides, the CDR3 is TGCAGCGTCCGACCAGGGGACGGAGCTTTCTTT. The J gene is TRBJ1-1, the V gene TRBV29-1; tentatively, D is TRBD1 (6 bases). Between the trimmed V and J ends, which lost 6 bases and 10 bases, there was a span of 15 bases. CDR1 and CDR2 (germline): SQVTM, ANQGSEA. The CDR3 length is 11 residues.

The chain has TRBV4-1 and TRBJ2-1; 10 nucleotides line up with TRBD2. From germline, CDR1 is MGHRA and CDR2 YSYEKL. The J segment lost 6 bases and the V segment lost 4 bases, leaving 9 bases of the junction unmatched. The CDR3 loop spans 16 amino acids. DNA of the CDR3: TGCGCCAGCAGCCCAATCAGCGGGAGGGCCAGCAATGAGCAGTTCTTC. Its translation is CASSPISGRASNEQFF.

The genes are TRBV5-4 and TRBJ2-3; 7 bases are a match to TRBD1. Per germline, CDR1 SGHNT and CDR2 YYREEE (reference sequence). CDR3 length equals 13 residues. The J segment lost 5 bases and the V segment lost 4 bases, leaving 4 bases of the junction unmatched. The CDR3: CASSEQGRDTQYF. The CDR3 bases are TGTGCCAGCAGCGAACAGGGGAGAGATACGCAGTATTTT.

The gene calls are TRBV19 and TRBJ2-2; TRBD2 might be the D (5 bases). Germline CDR1 reads LNHDA; CDR2 reads SQIVND (reference sequence). Between the trimmed V and J ends, which lost 1 base and 1 base, there was a span of 7 bases. The CDR3 sequence is 15 residues long. The chain's CDR3 is CASSIVGVNTGELFF. The CDR3 bases are TGTGCCAGTAGTATAGTGGGAGTGAACACCGGGGAGCTGTTTTTT. Filled out from reference TRBV19 and TRBJ2-2, the complete variable domain reads DGGITQSPKYLFRKEGQNVTLSCEQNLNHDAMYWYRQDPGQGLRLIYYSQIVNDFQKGDIAEGYSVSREKKESFPLTVTSAQKNPTAFYLCASSIVGVNTGELFFGEGSRLTVL.

This rearrangement joins TRBV6-5 to TRBJ2-1; 9 bases are a match to TRBD1. There are 15 residues in the CDR3. With V trimmed by 5 bases and J by 5 bases, 7 bases remained unmatched. Germline CDR1 reads MNHEY; CDR2 reads SVGAGI. In DNA form, the CDR3 reads TGTGCCAGCAGTAATAATACAGGGGGCCACAATGAGCAGTTCTTC. Protein product: CASSNNTGGHNEQFF.

This rearrangement joins TRBV4-3 to TRBJ2-7; 13 bases are shared with TRBD2. Germline lookup yields CDR1 LGHNA and CDR2 YSLEER. CDR3 length: 17 residues. Losses at the gene ends were 2 bases for V and 0 bases for J; bases not matched to a gene: 4. Here the CDR3 DNA reads TGCGCCAGCAGCCAACGCGGGACTAGCGGGACCTCCTACGAGCAGTACTTC. Its protein is CASSQRGTSGTSYEQYF.

The V gene is TRBV30, the J gene TRBJ1-2, with D uncertain. The CDR3 has 12 residues. Germline-derived CDR1 and CDR2 are GTSNPN and SVGIG (reference sequence). Trimming left V 1 base short and J 8 bases short, with 11 bases between. CDR3 protein: CAWSATAPGYTF. The DNA for the CDR3 is TGTGCCTGGAGTGCCACCGCGCCCGGCTACACCTTC.

This chain joins TRBV11-2 and TRBJ2-3, with unresolved D. V was trimmed by 5 bases and J by 6 bases, leaving 6 bases between them. Germline assignment: CDR1 SGHAT and CDR2 FQNNGV. The CDR3 runs to 11 residues. The CDR3 bases are TGTGCCAGCAGCGCCGCGGATACGCAGTATTTT. Encoded protein: CASSAADTQYF.

DNA of the CDR3: TGTGCCATCCCGCCCCTAGCGGATCCTACCGGGGAGCTGTTTTTT. This sequence encodes CAIPPLADPTGELFF. V gene TRBV10-3 combines with J gene TRBJ2-2; TRBD2 matches 7 bases. Germline trimming cut 8 bases from V and 5 bases from J; bases unmatched to any gene: 11. The CDR3 contains 15 residues. CDR1 and CDR2 from the germline V gene are ENHRY and SYGVKD.

The J gene is TRBJ1-2, the V gene TRBV10-3, with D uncertain. Looked up from germline, CDR1 is ENHRY and CDR2 is SYGVKD. The CDR3 loop spans 15 amino acids. Trimming took 0 bases from V and 4 from J, leaving 12 bases between them. CDR3 loop: CAISESEGAGYGYTF. The CDR3 region has the DNA TGTGCCATCAGTGAGTCGGAGGGTGCGGGCTATGGCTACACCTTC.

The V gene is TRBV25-1, the J gene TRBJ2-7; 10 bases are shared with TRBD2. This CDR3 has 17 residues. The germline V gene encodes CDR1 MGHDK and CDR2 SYGVNS. V shed 4 bases and J 5 bases; nucleotides not matched to a gene: 14. The CDR3 loop is CASSVQREGLTRHEQYF. CDR3 sequence (DNA): TGTGCCAGCAGTGTTCAGCGGGAGGGCCTAACCAGACACGAGCAGTACTTC.

The chain is built from TRBV2 and TRBJ2-2; 10 nucleotides match TRBD1. Germline V gene lookup returns CDR1 SNHLY and CDR2 FYNNEI. V gave up 7 bases and J gave up 3 bases; unmatched junction bases: 11. This CDR3 region has 17 residues. CDR3: CASTPQGGQGHTGELFF. Written as DNA, the CDR3 is TGTGCCAGCACCCCCCAGGGGGGACAGGGGCACACCGGGGAGCTGTTTTTT.

This clone has only one observation. The CDR3 DNA sequence: TGTGCCAGCAGTACTCCCGCAGGCCCCGGGGAGCTGTTTTTT. This codes for CASSTPAGPGELFF. V and J are TRBV25-1 and TRBJ2-2; D ambiguous. The CDR3 consists of 14 residues. Trimming removed 5 bases at V and 6 bases at J, with 13 bases between. Looked up from germline, CDR1 is MGHDK and CDR2 is SYGVNS. Full variable domain (remainder filled in from reference TRBV25-1 and TRBJ2-2): EADIYQTPRYLVIGTGKKITLECSQTMGHDKMYWYQQDPGMELHLIHYSYGVNSTEKGDLSSESTVSRIRTEHFPLTLESARPSHTSQYLCASSTPAGPGELFFGEGSRLTVL.

The V and J genes are TRBV19 and TRBJ2-3; D might be TRBD2 (6 bases). The CDR3 runs to 14 residues. CDR1 is LNHDA, CDR2 SQIVND, per germline (reference sequence). Trimming stripped 6 bases from V and 4 bases from J, with 14 bases between. The CDR3 sequence is CASRTGEAPDTQYF. The CDR3 DNA reads as TGTGCCAGTAGGACGGGAGAGGCGCCAGATACGCAGTATTTT.

The V gene is TRBV14, the J gene TRBJ2-7, with 10 bases that match TRBD2. V was pared by 4 bases and J by 2 bases, with 5 bases of the junction left unmatched. The CDR3 runs to 15 residues. CDR1 and CDR2 from the germline V gene are SGHDN and FVKESK. The CDR3 is CASSPFTSGTYEQYF. In nucleotides, the CDR3 is TGTGCCAGCAGCCCCTTTACTAGCGGGACCTACGAGCAGTACTTC.

This clone turned up a few times. This chain uses TRBV15 with TRBJ1-2, with D possibly being TRBD1 (6 bases). Germline CDR1 and CDR2: LNHNV and YYDKDF (reference sequence). V gave up 5 bases and J gave up 4 bases, with 20 bases separating them. CDR3 length equals 16 residues. The CDR3 DNA reads TGTGCCACCAGCTCCGAGGGCAAGGGGGAAAGCTATGGCTACACCTTC. Translation: CATSSEGKGESYGYTF.

This chain joins TRBV28 and TRBJ1-1, with D hard to call. V lost 7 bases and J 1 base, leaving 13 bases between the germline ends. The CDR3 has 14 amino acids. Germline loops: CDR1 MDHEN, CDR2 SYDVKM. Here the CDR3 DNA reads TGTGCCAGCAACCCAATCAGGCGGAACACTGAAGCTTTCTTT. Its protein is CASNPIRRNTEAFF.

This chain joins TRBV4-1 and TRBJ2-6; 13 bases are a match to TRBD2. The CDR3 is 20 amino acids. From germline, CDR1 is MGHRA and CDR2 YSYEKL. The V segment lost 4 bases and the J segment 2 bases; nucleotides outside the gene matches: 11. CDR3 DNA sequence: TGCGCCAGCAGCCGCCCTCGGACTAGCGGGAGTGGACCTGGGGCCAACGTCCTGACTTTC. Translation gives CASSRPRTSGSGPGANVLTF.

In this sample, this clone turned up once. This sequence joins TRBV5-6 and TRBJ2-6, with a possible D match to TRBD1 (5 bases). Trimming cost V 2 bases and J 4 bases, with 16 bases left between them. This CDR3 is built from 17 residues. Germline V CDR1 and CDR2: SGHDT, YYEEEE. The CDR3 DNA is TGTGCCAGCAGCTTTTGGCCGCCAAAGGGGGGGGCCAACGTCCTGACTTTC. It encodes CASSFWPPKGGANVLTF.

The rearrangement links TRBV30 to TRBJ2-2; D is uncertain. Deletions cut 2 bases from V and 1 base from J, with 8 bases between. Germline V gene sequence: CDR1 GTSNPN, CDR2 SVGIG (reference sequence). The CDR3 spans 14 residues. CDR3 residues: CAWSYSLNTGELFF. The CDR3 coding sequence is TGTGCCTGGAGTTATTCCCTGAACACCGGGGAGCTGTTTTTT.

The rearrangement joins TRBV5-1 to TRBJ2-7; 10 positions agree with TRBD1. The germline CDR1 and CDR2 sequences are SGHRS and YFSETQ. The CDR3 contains 20 residues. The V and J ends lost 4 bases and 1 base, in that order; junction bases with no gene match: 20. CDR3 coding DNA: TGCGCCAGCAGCGACAGGGGGCCGGTATTTCCAGGTCCCCGGTCCTACGAGCAGTACTTC. Residues: CASSDRGPVFPGPRSYEQYF. The full variable domain, rest sourced from reference TRBV5-1 and TRBJ2-7, is KAGVTQTPRYLIKTRGQQVTLSCSPISGHRSVSWYQQTPGQGLQFLFEYFSETQRNKGNFPGRFSGRQFSNSRSEMNVSTLELGDSALYLCASSDRGPVFPGPRSYEQYFGPGTRLTVT.

A few counts support this clone. The chain has TRBV5-6 and TRBJ2-7; 8 bases fit TRBD1. The germline gives CDR1 SGHDT, CDR2 YYEEEE. V shed 0 bases, J shed 0 bases, and the junction held 2 bases outside the gene matches. The CDR3 runs to 15 residues. CDR3 protein: CASSLGDRPSYEQYF. In nucleotides, the CDR3 is TGTGCCAGCAGCTTGGGGGACAGGCCCTCCTACGAGCAGTACTTC.